This TCR beta chain comes out of a study of identical twins. Template switching added a universal primer site, and cDNA bore unique molecular identifiers. TCRdb processed the 5' RACE reads anew with MiXCR; each CDR3 protein has one entry. Of 690,000 or so distinct CDR3 sequences listed, roughly 6.2% are singletons. Trimming took off 2 bases at V and 4 bases at J, with 11 bases between the two ends. This CDR3 has 14 residues. The TCR was taken from a man between 18 and 35 years old in good health. The material sequenced was naive T cells sorted from blood. The chain employs TRBV12-3 or TRBV12-4 and TRBJ1-2, with D tentatively TRBD1 (5 bases). CDR3 sequence: CASSLRGEVYGYTF. CDR3 nucleotide sequence: TGTGCCAGCAGTTTACGGGGGGAAGTCTATGGCTACACCTTC.